Presented here are 13 T cell receptor beta chains from one specimen sequenced in a study of shared clonotypes between healthy human individuals. Assay used: immunoSEQ multiplex PCR; TCRdb lists only in-frame clones, some missing. The table lists more than 2,000,000 clones, just over 90% of them singletons. Sequenced: naive CD4+ T cells from PBMCs. The subset here: CD45RA+ positively selected. The receptors come from a man aged 18 to 30 in good health. Some clones in this sample may be carry-over from other donors' samples.

The chain carries TRBV18 and TRBJ2-7; D might be TRBD2 (6 bases). Trimming stripped 6 bases from V and 4 bases from J, with 13 bases between. The CDR3 is made up of 13 amino acids. CDR1 and CDR2 from the germline V gene are KGHSH and LQKENI. CDR3 bases: TGTGCCAGCTCCCCCGGGAGTCTTTACGAGCAGTACTTC. This gives the protein CASSPGSLYEQYF.

This chain joins TRBV5-4 and TRBJ2-5; TRBD2 agrees at 14 bases. This CDR3 is 17 amino acids long. Germline CDR1 is SGHNT and CDR2 is YYREEE (reference sequence). The V segment lost 4 bases and the J segment 4 bases; nucleotides outside the gene matches: 9. The CDR3 protein is CASSLGGLAGVGETQYF. The CDR3 DNA is TGTGCCAGCAGCCTGGGGGGACTAGCGGGAGTAGGAGAGACCCAGTACTTC. Variable domain in full (rest from reference TRBV5-4 and TRBJ2-5): ETGVTQSPTHLIKTRGQQVTLRCSSQSGHNTVSWYQQALGQGPQFIFQYYREEENGRGNFPPRFSGLQFPNYSSELNVNALELDDSALYLCASSLGGLAGVGETQYFGPGTRLLVL.

The chain carries TRBV28 and TRBJ2-1; TRBD2 aligns across 8 bases. The V gene end was trimmed by 5 bases and the J gene end by 0 bases; junction bases not matched to a gene: 12. This CDR3 has 18 amino acids. Germline CDR1 MDHEN, CDR2 SYDVKM. Here the CDR3 DNA reads TGTGCCAGCAGTCCTACAGGACTAGCAGGGAGCTCCTACAATGAGCAGTTCTTC. This translates into CASSPTGLAGSSYNEQFF.

Worth noting for this clone: This same CDR3 is encoded by further DNA sequences in the sample. V is TRBV9 and J is TRBJ2-5, with 8 bases lining up with TRBD2. Germline V lookup: CDR1 SGDLS, CDR2 YYNGEE. The CDR3 sequence is 15 residues long. V was pared by 0 bases and J by 5 bases, with 6 bases of the junction left unmatched. In DNA, the CDR3 is TGTGCCAGCAGCGTAGCGGGAGGGCCGGGGGAGACCCAGTACTTC. It specifies CASSVAGGPGETQYF. Full variable domain (remainder filled in from reference TRBV9 and TRBJ2-5): DSGVTQTPKHLITATGQRVTLRCSPRSGDLSVYWYQQSLDQGLQFLIQYYNGEERAKGNILERFSAQQFPDLHSELNLSSLELGDSALYFCASSVAGGPGETQYFGPGTRLLVL.

This chain links TRBV10-1 with TRBJ2-4, with 7 bases aligning to TRBD2. The J segment lost 4 bases and the V segment lost 5 bases, leaving 8 bases of the junction unmatched. In germline, CDR1 is WNHNN, CDR2 SYGVQD (reference sequence). The CDR3 has 15 residues. The CDR3: CASSPAGLGKNIQYF. The CDR3, as DNA: TGCGCCAGCAGTCCCGCCGGACTAGGGAAAAACATTCAGTACTTC.

The gene calls are TRBV5-1 and TRBJ2-5, with D possibly being TRBD1 (6 bases). The CDR3 runs 13 residues. Trimming cost V 2 bases and J 4 bases, with 9 bases left between them. Germline V gene sequence: CDR1 SGHRS, CDR2 YFSETQ. This CDR3 is CASSFEGGETQYF. CDR3 in DNA: TGCGCCAGCAGCTTCGAAGGGGGAGAGACCCAGTACTTC.

The V call is TRBV4-1, the J call TRBJ2-1, with TRBD1 identical over 8 bases. CDR3 length: 16 residues. Germline lookup yields CDR1 MGHRA and CDR2 YSYEKL. The J segment lost 4 bases and the V segment lost 4 bases, leaving 9 bases of the junction unmatched. In DNA, the CDR3 is TGCGCCAGCAGCCGGGTCCCGGGACAGGCTTACAATGAGCAGTTCTTC. The encoded protein is CASSRVPGQAYNEQFF.

This rearrangement joins TRBV11-2 to TRBJ2-3, with 7 bases identical to TRBD2. Germline-derived CDR1 and CDR2 are SGHAT and FQNNGV. The CDR3 length is 14 residues. V lost 3 bases and J lost 1; bases outside the gene matches: 1. The CDR3 nucleotides are TGTGCCAGCAGCTTGAGCGGGGGCACAGATACGCAGTATTTT. As protein: CASSLSGGTDTQYF.

This rearrangement joins TRBV4-1 to TRBJ2-3; 11 bases are shared with TRBD2. The CDR3 sequence is 20 residues long. The V and J ends lost 1 base and 0 bases, in that order; junction bases with no gene match: 12. Per the germline V gene, CDR1 is MGHRA and CDR2 is YSYEKL. This CDR3 reads CASSQGSIAGGGLSTDTQYF. The CDR3 region has the DNA TGCGCCAGCAGCCAAGGATCTATAGCGGGAGGGGGGTTGAGCACAGATACGCAGTATTTT.

The chain combines TRBV6-5 with TRBJ1-2; 8 bases line up with TRBD1. V was clipped by 2 bases and J by 1 base; unmatched bases: 0. The CDR3 has 14 residues. CDR1 MNHEY and CDR2 SVGAGI come from the germline V gene. As DNA, the CDR3 is TGTGCCAGCAGTTACGGACAGGGTAACTATGGCTACACCTTC. Protein sequence: CASSYGQGNYGYTF.

The CDR3: CASSPGVAIANYGYTF. DNA for the CDR3: TGCGCCAGCAGTCCAGGGGTAGCGATAGCTAACTATGGCTACACCTTC. V is TRBV23-1 and J is TRBJ1-2; tentatively, D is TRBD1 (6 bases). TRBV23-1 is identified as an open reading frame with a role that is uncertain. CDR3 length: 16 residues. V was clipped by 4 bases and J by 0 bases, with 15 bases between them.

The chain is built from TRBV7-9 and TRBJ2-1, with D perhaps being TRBD1 or TRBD2 (6 bases each). The CDR3 consists of 15 residues. The V and J ends lost 2 bases and 8 bases respectively, with 16 bases between them. Germline CDR1 is SEHNR and CDR2 is FQNEAQ (reference sequence). CDR3: CASSLLGAEGDEQFF. DNA of the CDR3: TGTGCCAGCAGCTTATTAGGGGCGGAGGGGGATGAGCAGTTCTTC.

Note on this clone: Other DNA sequences of this sample code for an identical CDR3. The gene calls are TRBV15 and TRBJ2-2, with no clear D. The germline V gene has CDR1 LNHNV and CDR2 YYDKDF (reference sequence). The CDR3 extends over 12 amino acids. Trimming shortened V by 1 base and J by 8 bases, and 5 bases separated the two germline ends. In DNA, the CDR3 is TGTGCCACCAGCAGAGTAGGGGGGGAGCTGTTTTTT. Translating gives CATSRVGGELFF.